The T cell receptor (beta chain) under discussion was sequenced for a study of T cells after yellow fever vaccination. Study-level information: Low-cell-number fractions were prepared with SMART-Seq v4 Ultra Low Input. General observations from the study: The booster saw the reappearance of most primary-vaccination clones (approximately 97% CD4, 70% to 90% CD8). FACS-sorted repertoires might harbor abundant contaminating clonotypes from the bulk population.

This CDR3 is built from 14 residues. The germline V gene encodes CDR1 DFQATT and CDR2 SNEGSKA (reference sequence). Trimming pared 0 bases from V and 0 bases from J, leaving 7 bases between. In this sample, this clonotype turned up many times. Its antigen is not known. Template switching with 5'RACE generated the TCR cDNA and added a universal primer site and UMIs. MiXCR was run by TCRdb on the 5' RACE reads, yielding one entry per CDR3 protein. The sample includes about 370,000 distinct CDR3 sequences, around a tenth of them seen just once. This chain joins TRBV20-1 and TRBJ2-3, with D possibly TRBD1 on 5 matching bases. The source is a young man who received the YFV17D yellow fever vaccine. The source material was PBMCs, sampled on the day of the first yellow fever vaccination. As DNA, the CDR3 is TGCAGTGCTAGAGATGGGGCTAGCACAGATACGCAGTATTTT. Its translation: CSARDGASTDTQYF.